Below are 17 T cell receptor beta chains sequenced from a single sample in a study of identical twins. TCRdb re-called the 5' RACE reads through MiXCR, storing one row per CDR3 protein. The repertoire includes roughly 720,000 distinct CDR3 sequences, 15% to 20% of them detected once, and around 13% sits in the top ten. This sample was shared with a second study, whose subject was T cells expressing NK-cell markers.

The sequencing sample was made of PBMCs. These receptors came from a woman younger than 35 in good health.

This clonotype was found a few times. The rearrangement joins TRBV29-1 to TRBJ2-3; D is uncertain. The CDR3 totals 13 residues. CDR1 SQVTM and CDR2 ANQGSEA come from the germline V gene. V lost 5 bases, J lost 1 base, and 10 bases lay in between. CDR3 nucleotide sequence: TGCAGCGTTCCCCTCCAGGGCACAGATACGCAGTATTTT. This gives the protein CSVPLQGTDTQYF.

The V gene is TRBV10-2, the J gene TRBJ2-3; TRBD2 is a possible D gene (6 bases). The CDR3 covers 14 residues. The germline V gene has CDR1 WSHSY and CDR2 SAAADI. The ends were cut back, 7 bases at V and 4 bases at J, with 15 bases in the middle. The CDR3 sequence is CASIKSGWADTQYF. In DNA, the CDR3 is TGCGCCAGCATCAAAAGCGGGTGGGCAGATACGCAGTATTTT.

This chain connects TRBV20-1 to TRBJ2-1; 14 bases line up with TRBD2. The V gene end was trimmed by 5 bases and the J gene end by 8 bases; junction bases not matched to a gene: 2. The CDR3 is made up of 13 amino acids. The germline CDR1 and CDR2 sequences are DFQATT and SNEGSKA (reference sequence). CDR3 amino acids: CSAGLAGGHEQFF. The CDR3 nucleotides are TGCAGTGCTGGACTAGCGGGAGGACATGAGCAGTTCTTC.

The sample holds a few counts of this clonotype. The chain links TRBV7-2 to TRBJ2-7; D not certain. Trimming shortened V by 1 base and J by 5 bases, and 15 bases separated the two germline ends. The length of the CDR3 is 15 residues. The germline V gene encodes CDR1 SGHTA and CDR2 FQGNSA. The CDR3 protein is CASSLGPDPDHEQYF. DNA of the CDR3: TGTGCCAGCAGCTTAGGCCCGGACCCGGACCACGAGCAGTACTTC.

There are a few counts of this clonotype. The rearrangement joins TRBV20-1 to TRBJ2-3; TRBD2 agrees at 10 bases. The germline V gene encodes CDR1 DFQATT and CDR2 SNEGSKA (reference sequence). The J segment lost 4 bases and the V segment lost 2 bases, leaving 3 bases of the junction unmatched. This CDR3 has 14 amino acids. The chain's CDR3 is CSARLAGAADTQYF. In nucleotides, the CDR3 is TGCAGTGCTAGACTAGCGGGGGCCGCAGATACGCAGTATTTT.

Ten or more counts support this clonotype. The rearrangement joins TRBV5-1 to TRBJ2-2; a weak D match, TRBD2 (6 bases). Germline V gene sequence: CDR1 SGHRS, CDR2 YFSETQ. There are 15 residues in the CDR3. Trimming took off 5 bases at V and 6 bases at J, with 17 bases between the two ends. The CDR3 DNA reads as TGCGCCAGCAGAACGGGAGTGCAGGCGGCCGGGGAGCTGTTTTTT. Its translation: CASRTGVQAAGELFF.

The gene calls are TRBV5-1 and TRBJ2-5; either TRBD1 or TRBD2 may supply D (6 bases each). The germline gives CDR1 SGHRS, CDR2 YFSETQ. V was cut by 5 bases and J by 4 bases, with 21 bases left in between. The length of the CDR3 is 16 residues. CDR3 nucleotide sequence: TGCGCCAGCAGTCTACAGGGCCTTTCCGGGGGAGAGACCCAGTACTTC. Protein: CASSLQGLSGGETQYF.

The table lists this clonotype with a count of one. This chain connects TRBV5-4 to TRBJ2-3; 14 nucleotides match TRBD2. Germline V CDR1 and CDR2: SGHNT, YYREEE (reference sequence). V dropped 0 bases and J dropped 4; count of bases not matched to a gene: 4. This CDR3 region has 17 residues. This chain's CDR3 is CASSLGTSGRMADTQYF. CDR3 nucleotide sequence: TGTGCCAGCAGCTTGGGGACTAGCGGGAGGATGGCAGATACGCAGTATTTT.

The gene calls are TRBV5-1 and TRBJ2-3; possible D gene TRBD2, 5 bases. Germline CDR1 SGHRS, CDR2 YFSETQ. V was shortened by 1 base and J by 3 bases, with 9 bases between the two germline ends. The CDR3 extends over 14 amino acids. CDR3 residues: CASSLRQRTDTQYF. For the CDR3, the DNA is TGCGCCAGCAGCTTGAGGCAGCGGACAGATACGCAGTATTTT.

This clonotype has more than one count but fewer than ten. The rearrangement links TRBV25-1 to TRBJ2-1; no definite D call. Per the germline V gene, CDR1 is MGHDK and CDR2 is SYGVNS. CDR3 length: 13 residues. V lost 3 bases, J lost 7 bases, and 10 bases lay in between. The CDR3 DNA reads as TGTGCCAGCAGTGATGACCTACGAAATGAGCAGTTCTTC. Its protein is CASSDDLRNEQFF.

The chain couples TRBV10-3 to TRBJ2-7; TRBD2 might be the D (5 bases). In germline, CDR1 is ENHRY, CDR2 SYGVKD. V was shortened by 0 bases and J by 2 bases, with 14 bases between the two germline ends. The CDR3 consists of 16 residues. CDR3 DNA: TGTGCCATCAGTGAGTCAACGGTGAGGGATGCCTACGAGCAGTACTTC. Its translation is CAISESTVRDAYEQYF.

The chain combines TRBV20-1 with TRBJ1-2; possibly TRBD1 for D (5 bases). The V end lost 7 bases, the J end lost 3 bases, and 18 bases lay between the germline ends. The CDR3 length is 14 residues. Germline-derived CDR1 and CDR2 are DFQATT and SNEGSKA (reference sequence). The CDR3 DNA sequence: TGCAGTGTCTTGGATTCCGGGACCCACTATGGCTACACCTTC. It translates to CSVLDSGTHYGYTF.

This clonotype was seen more than once but under ten times. The genes are TRBV5-1 and TRBJ2-1, with 7 bases aligning to TRBD1. The CDR3 spans 12 residues. CDR1 is SGHRS, CDR2 YFSETQ, per germline. V lost 4 bases and J lost 9; bases outside the gene matches: 4. The CDR3 region has the DNA TGCGCCAGCAGCCCGGGACAGTCTGAGCAGTTCTTC. Its translation: CASSPGQSEQFF. The variable domain in full, with the rest retrieved from reference TRBV5-1 and TRBJ2-1, is KAGVTQTPRYLIKTRGQQVTLSCSPISGHRSVSWYQQTPGQGLQFLFEYFSETQRNKGNFPGRFSGRQFSNSRSEMNVSTLELGDSALYLCASSPGQSEQFFGPGTRLTVL.

The J gene is TRBJ1-5, the V gene TRBV27; no clear D gene. The CDR3 loop spans 14 amino acids. Looked up from germline, CDR1 is MNHEY and CDR2 is SMNVEV (reference sequence). V was cut by 4 bases and J by 1 base, with 8 bases left in between. CDR3 nucleotides: TGTGCCAGCAGTTCGGTAGGGAGCAATCAGCCCCAGCATTTT. It encodes CASSSVGSNQPQHF.

In this sample, this clonotype turned up once. The J gene is TRBJ2-7, the V gene TRBV10-3; 7 bases are a match to TRBD1. The germline gives CDR1 ENHRY, CDR2 SYGVKD. The CDR3 length is 13 residues. V was pared by 5 bases and J by 6 bases, with 7 bases of the junction left unmatched. The CDR3 region has the DNA TGTGCCATCAGTAATACAGGGGTACGCGAGCAGTACTTC. This gives the protein CAISNTGVREQYF.

This chain joins TRBV6-6 and TRBJ2-7, with 7 bases fitting TRBD1. The CDR3 has 13 amino acids. The junction had 5 bases not matched to a gene; V was cut back by 6 bases and J by 3 bases. In germline, CDR1 is MNHNY, CDR2 SVGAGI (reference sequence). In DNA form, the CDR3 reads TGTGCCAGCAGGGATGGACAGGTCTACGAGCAGTACTTC. Encoded protein: CASRDGQVYEQYF.

This rearrangement joins TRBV20-1 to TRBJ2-5, with D maybe TRBD1 (7 bases). Germline-derived CDR1 and CDR2 are DFQATT and SNEGSKA (reference sequence). The CDR3 is made up of 13 amino acids. The CDR3 region is CSTPRGVGETQYF. The CDR3 nucleotides read TGCAGCACACCCAGGGGGGTAGGGGAGACCCAGTACTTC.